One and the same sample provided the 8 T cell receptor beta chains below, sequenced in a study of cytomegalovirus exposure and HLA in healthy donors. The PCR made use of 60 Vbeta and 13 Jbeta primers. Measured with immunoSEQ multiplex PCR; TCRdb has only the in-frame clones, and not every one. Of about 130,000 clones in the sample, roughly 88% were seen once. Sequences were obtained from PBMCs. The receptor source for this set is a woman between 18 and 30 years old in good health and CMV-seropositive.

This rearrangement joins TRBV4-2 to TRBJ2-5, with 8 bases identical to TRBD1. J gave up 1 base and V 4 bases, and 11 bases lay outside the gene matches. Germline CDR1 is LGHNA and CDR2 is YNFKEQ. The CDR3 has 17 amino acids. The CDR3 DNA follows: TGTGCCAGCAGCCTCTCGTGGGGGACAGGCCCCCAAGAGACCCAGTACTTC. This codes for CASSLSWGTGPQETQYF.

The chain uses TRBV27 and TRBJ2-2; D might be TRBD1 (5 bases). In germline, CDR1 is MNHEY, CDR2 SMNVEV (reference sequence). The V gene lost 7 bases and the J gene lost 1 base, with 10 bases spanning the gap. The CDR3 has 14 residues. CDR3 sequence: CASTAGWNTGELFF. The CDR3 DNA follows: TGTGCCAGCACCGCAGGGTGGAACACCGGGGAGCTGTTTTTT.

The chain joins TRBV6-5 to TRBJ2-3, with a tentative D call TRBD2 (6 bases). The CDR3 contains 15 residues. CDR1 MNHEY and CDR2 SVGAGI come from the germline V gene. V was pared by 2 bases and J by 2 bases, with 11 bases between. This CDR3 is CASSYGGGDTDTQYF. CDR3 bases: TGTGCCAGCAGTTACGGTGGAGGGGACACAGATACGCAGTATTTT.

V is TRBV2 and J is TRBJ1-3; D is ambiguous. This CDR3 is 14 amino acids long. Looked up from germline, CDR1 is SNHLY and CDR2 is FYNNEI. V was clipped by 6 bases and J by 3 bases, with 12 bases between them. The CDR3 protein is CASSPLRVGNTIYF. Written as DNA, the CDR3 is TGTGCCAGCAGCCCCCTGCGAGTTGGAAACACCATATATTTT.

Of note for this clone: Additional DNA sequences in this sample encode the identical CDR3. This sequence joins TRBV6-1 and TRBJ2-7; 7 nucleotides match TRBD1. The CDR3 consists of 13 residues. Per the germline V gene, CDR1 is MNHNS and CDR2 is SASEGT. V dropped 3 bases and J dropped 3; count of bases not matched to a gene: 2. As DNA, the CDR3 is TGTGCCAGCAGTGACAGGGGGAGCTACGAGCAGTACTTC. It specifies CASSDRGSYEQYF.

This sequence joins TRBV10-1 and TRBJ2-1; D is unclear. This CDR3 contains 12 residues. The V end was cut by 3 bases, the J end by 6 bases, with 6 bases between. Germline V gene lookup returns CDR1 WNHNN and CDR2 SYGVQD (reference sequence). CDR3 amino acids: CASSEYSNEQFF. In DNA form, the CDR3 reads TGCGCCAGCAGTGAATATTCCAATGAGCAGTTCTTC.

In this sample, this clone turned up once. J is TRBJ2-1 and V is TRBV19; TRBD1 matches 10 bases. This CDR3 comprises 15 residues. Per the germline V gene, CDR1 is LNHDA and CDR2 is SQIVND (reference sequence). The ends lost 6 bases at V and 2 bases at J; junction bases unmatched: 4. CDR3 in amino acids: CASRTTGGAYNEQFF. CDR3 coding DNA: TGTGCCAGTAGAACGACAGGGGGCGCCTACAATGAGCAGTTCTTC.

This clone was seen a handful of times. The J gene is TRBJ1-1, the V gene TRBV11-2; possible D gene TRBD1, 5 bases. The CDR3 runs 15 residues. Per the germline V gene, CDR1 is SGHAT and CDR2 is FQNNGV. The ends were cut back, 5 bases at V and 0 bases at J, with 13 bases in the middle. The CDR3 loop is CASSPITGLNTEAFF. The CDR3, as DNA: TGTGCCAGCAGCCCAATAACAGGATTGAACACTGAAGCTTTCTTT.